The source of this T cell receptor beta chain is a study of blood T cell repertoires in COVID-19. Study in general: Researchers got acute and convalescent COVID-19 samples from the United States, Italy and Spain. T cells, B-cell-depleted T cells, or PBMCs provided the cDNA or gDNA that served as material.

Trimming cost V 3 bases and J 0 bases, with 11 bases left between them. Germline V lookup: CDR1 KGHSH, CDR2 LQKENI. The length of the CDR3 is 16 residues. Original handling: Reference gene primer amplification yielded estimated nucleated cell counts. Assay: immunoSEQ multiplex PCR; the TCRdb copy retains only in-frame clones and omits some. That table is the source of V, J and clone size, and D and trimming were worked out from the DNA. This sample yields 100,000 to 150,000 clones, of which roughly four fifths are seen a single time; 3.8% belongs to the top ten. The sequenced sample consisted of peripheral blood. The chain couples TRBV18 to TRBJ2-2; D perhaps matches TRBD2 (5 bases). This sequence originates from a woman between 50 and 59 years old with acute or convalescent COVID-19. CDR3 sequence (DNA): TGTGCCAGCTCACCTATGACTACCGCGAACACCGGGGAGCTGTTTTTT. As protein: CASSPMTTANTGELFF.